The entry below describes one TCR beta chain. Its specificity is unknown. Terminally differentiated effector memory CD45RA+ cells were excluded from the naive CD8 cells, which were CD45RO-negative and positively selected for CCR7. This sample stems from a study of shared clonotypes between healthy human individuals. Study findings and constraints: Although depth was large, rarefaction showed that sequencing of the sorted subsets was incomplete.

The CDR3 is made up of 15 amino acids. V was clipped by 5 bases and J by 0 bases, with 12 bases between them. The germline V gene has CDR1 LNHNV and CDR2 YYDKDF (reference sequence). Assay: immunoSEQ multiplex PCR; the TCRdb copy retains only in-frame clones and omits some. This repertoire shows hundreds of thousands of clones, more than 95% found once; its top ten account for 0.3% to 0.35%. The receptor comes from a man aged 25 to 40 in good health. The sample taken for sequencing was naive CD8+ T cells sorted from blood. The V and J genes are TRBV15 and TRBJ2-3, with no clear D. CDR3 protein: CATSRNGRSTDTQYF. DNA for the CDR3: TGTGCCACCAGCCGTAACGGGCGGAGCACAGATACGCAGTATTTT.